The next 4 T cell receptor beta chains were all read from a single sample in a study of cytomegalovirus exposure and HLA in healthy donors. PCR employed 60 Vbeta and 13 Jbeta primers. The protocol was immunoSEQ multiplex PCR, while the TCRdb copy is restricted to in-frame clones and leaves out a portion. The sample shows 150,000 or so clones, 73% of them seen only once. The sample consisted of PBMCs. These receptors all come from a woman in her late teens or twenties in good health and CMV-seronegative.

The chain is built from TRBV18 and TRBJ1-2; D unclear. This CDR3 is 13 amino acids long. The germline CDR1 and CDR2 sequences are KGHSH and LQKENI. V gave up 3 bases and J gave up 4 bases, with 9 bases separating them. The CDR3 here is CASSPDRVYGYTF. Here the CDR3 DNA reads TGTGCCAGCTCACCCGATCGGGTCTATGGCTACACCTTC.

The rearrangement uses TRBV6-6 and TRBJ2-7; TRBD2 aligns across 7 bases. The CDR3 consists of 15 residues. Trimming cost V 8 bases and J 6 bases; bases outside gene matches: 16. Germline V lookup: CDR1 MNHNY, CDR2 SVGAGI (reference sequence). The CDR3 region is CASQKTQRDLGEQYV. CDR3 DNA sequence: TGTGCCAGCCAGAAAACTCAGCGGGACCTCGGCGAGCAGTACGTC.

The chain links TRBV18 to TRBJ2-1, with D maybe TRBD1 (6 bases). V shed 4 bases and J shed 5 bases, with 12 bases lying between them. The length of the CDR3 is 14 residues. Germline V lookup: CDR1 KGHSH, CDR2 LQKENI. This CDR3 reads CASSRTASDNEQFF. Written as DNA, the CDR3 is TGTGCCAGCTCACGGACAGCCTCTGACAATGAGCAGTTCTTC.

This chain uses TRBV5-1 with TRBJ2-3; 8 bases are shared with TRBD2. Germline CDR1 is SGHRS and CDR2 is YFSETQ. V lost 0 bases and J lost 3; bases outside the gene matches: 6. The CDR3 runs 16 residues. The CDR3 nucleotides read TGCGCCAGCAGCTTGGCGACGGGAGGGAGGACAGATACGCAGTATTTT. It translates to CASSLATGGRTDTQYF.